This TCR beta chain was identified in a study of T cell repertoires in cytomegalovirus infection. This clonotype has a handful of counts. As yet, its antigen is unknown. V was trimmed by 0 bases and J by 8 bases, leaving 11 bases between them. This CDR3 region has 14 residues. Looked up from germline, CDR1 is DFQATT and CDR2 is SNEGSKA (reference sequence). TCRdb re-derived calls from the reads in MiXCR, one entry per CDR3 protein. The sample lists approximately 470,000 distinct CDR3 sequences; about 42% were seen once. The rearrangement links TRBV20-1 to TRBJ1-6; D is undetermined. This sequence was found in a human donor in good health (CMV status not recorded). Some clones in this sample may be carry-over from other donors' samples. Source: cultured PBMCs, taken from culture after CMV antigen stimulation. Here the CDR3 reads CSARDGLVDSPLHF. The CDR3 region has the DNA TGCAGTGCTAGAGACGGCCTCGTGGATTCACCCCTCCACTTT.